What follows are 20 T cell receptor beta chains derived from one specimen sequenced in a study of post-analysis software for immune sequencing data. Overall study findings and caveats: In patients, four to six TRBV segments were more frequent than in controls, with TRBV5-6, TRBV5-1 and TRBV20-1 among them.

Built from TCR beta cDNA, the libraries had unique molecular identifiers in them. MiXCR, applied by TCRdb to the PCR reads, yields one record per CDR3 protein. This sample has hundreds of thousands of distinct CDR3 sequences, with roughly two fifths found just once. These receptors have no identified antigens. The source material was blood. Source of these receptors: a girl under 18 with multiple sclerosis.

This clonotype occurred a few times. The chain has TRBV6-6 and TRBJ2-1, with 7 bases matching TRBD2. J gave up 1 base and V 2 bases, and 5 bases lay outside the gene matches. Germline V gives CDR1 MNHNY, CDR2 SVGAGI (reference sequence). The CDR3 loop spans 16 amino acids. CDR3 sequence: CASSYRTRGSYNEQFF. CDR3 nucleotide sequence: TGTGCCAGCAGTTACCGGACTAGGGGATCCTACAATGAGCAGTTCTTC.

This clonotype was counted a few times. The chain links TRBV20-1 to TRBJ1-1, with a weak D call TRBD1 (6 bases). Germline V CDR1 and CDR2: DFQATT, SNEGSKA (reference sequence). There are 15 residues in the CDR3. The V and J ends lost 6 bases and 0 bases respectively, with 17 bases between them. CDR3 coding DNA: TGCAGTGCCCCGATGGCGGGACACGTGAACACTGAAGCTTTCTTT. Translating it yields CSAPMAGHVNTEAFF.

In its sample, this clonotype was seen once. With a much larger clone just one base away, this may be a read error. This chain uses TRBV12-3 or TRBV12-4 with TRBJ2-5, with 11 bases matching TRBD2. The CDR3 totals 15 residues. CDR3 protein: CASSVAGGLNNEQYF. In DNA, the CDR3 is TGTGCCAGCAGTGTAGCGGGAGGGCTTAACAATGAGCAGTACTTC.

V and J are TRBV10-3 and TRBJ2-7, with D perhaps matching TRBD2 (6 bases). The CDR3 covers 16 residues. The germline V gene has CDR1 ENHRY and CDR2 SYGVKD. Trimming cost V 2 bases and J 0 bases, with 14 bases left between them. This chain's CDR3 is CAISEIQRVFSYEQYF. The DNA of the CDR3 is TGTGCCATCAGTGAGATCCAGCGGGTCTTCTCCTACGAGCAGTACTTC.

The chain is built from TRBV5-1 and TRBJ1-2, with 8 bases identical to TRBD1. J lost 4 bases, V lost 4 bases, and 3 bases had no gene match. This CDR3 spans 13 amino acids. The germline V gene has CDR1 SGHRS and CDR2 YFSETQ. CDR3 protein: CASSGGTGYGYTF. CDR3 coding DNA: TGCGCCAGCAGCGGAGGGACAGGCTATGGCTACACCTTC.

The gene calls are TRBV20-1 and TRBJ2-3; D is uncertain. Trimming stripped 0 bases from V and 1 base from J, with 5 bases between. Germline loops: CDR1 DFQATT, CDR2 SNEGSKA (reference sequence). The CDR3 covers 13 residues. CDR3 in DNA: TGCAGTGCTAGAGAGCTTCGCACAGATACGCAGTATTTT. Translation: CSARELRTDTQYF.

This clonotype was detected a few times. The chain combines TRBV7-2 with TRBJ2-5; the D gene is possibly TRBD2 (5 bases). V was clipped by 5 bases and J by 5 bases, with 18 bases between them. CDR1 SGHTA and CDR2 FQGNSA come from the germline V gene. The CDR3 contains 15 residues. CDR3 sequence (DNA): TGTGCCAGCAGCCTCCCGACGGGAATAGGGGAGACCCAGTACTTC. This encodes CASSLPTGIGETQYF.

Written as DNA, the CDR3 is TGTGCCAGCAGCTTAGCGCTGCAGGGGCGAGCTTTCTTT. Encoded protein: CASSLALQGRAFF. The chain recombines TRBV7-8 with TRBJ1-1, with a weak D call TRBD1 (6 bases). The CDR3 covers 13 residues. Germline CDR1 is SGHVS and CDR2 is FQNEAQ. V was shortened by 0 bases and J by 10 bases, with 12 bases between the two germline ends. The variable domain in full, completed from reference TRBV7-8 and TRBJ1-1, reads GAGVSQSPRYKVAKRGQDVALRCDPISGHVSLFWYQQALGQGPEFLTYFQNEAQLDKSGLPSDRFFAERPEGSVSTLKIQRTQQEDSAVYLCASSLALQGRAFFGQGTRLTVV.

This chain links TRBV7-8 with TRBJ2-1; D perhaps matches TRBD2 (5 bases). Germline CDR1 SGHVS, CDR2 FQNEAQ. This CDR3 is built from 11 residues. V lost 7 bases, J lost 5 bases, and 6 bases lay in between. In DNA form, the CDR3 reads TGTGCCAGCAAGACTAACAATGAGCAGTTCTTC. This sequence encodes CASKTNNEQFF. The full variable domain, rest sourced from reference TRBV7-8 and TRBJ2-1, is GAGVSQSPRYKVAKRGQDVALRCDPISGHVSLFWYQQALGQGPEFLTYFQNEAQLDKSGLPSDRFFAERPEGSVSTLKIQRTQQEDSAVYLCASKTNNEQFFGPGTRLTVL.

The rearrangement joins TRBV7-9 to TRBJ2-6, with 9 bases identical to TRBD2. With V trimmed by 2 bases and J by 0 bases, 8 bases remained unmatched. Germline values: CDR1 SEHNR, CDR2 FQNEAQ (reference sequence). The CDR3 totals 19 residues. DNA of the CDR3: TGTGCCAGCAGCTTAACGACTAGCGGATGGAGCTCTGGGGCCAACGTCCTGACTTTC. Its translation: CASSLTTSGWSSGANVLTF.

This clonotype has just a few counts. V is TRBV5-5 and J is TRBJ1-2; D not certain. The CDR3 is made up of 13 amino acids. Trimming left V 1 base short and J 3 bases short, with 7 bases between. The germline V gene encodes CDR1 SGHKS and CDR2 YYEKEE (reference sequence). In DNA, the CDR3 is TGTGCCAGCAGCTTGAAGCACGACTATGGCTACACCTTC. It yields the protein CASSLKHDYGYTF.

A few counts support this clonotype. The chain has TRBV12-3 or TRBV12-4 and TRBJ2-1; TRBD1 agrees at 9 bases. Trimming took 5 bases from V and 7 from J; bases not matched to a gene: 6. This CDR3 has 14 amino acids. The CDR3 DNA follows: TGTGCCAGCAGTGTAACAGGGGGCGTAAATGAGCAGTTCTTC. This codes for CASSVTGGVNEQFF.

This chain uses TRBV7-9 with TRBJ1-4; 8 bases map to TRBD1. CDR1 SEHNR and CDR2 FQNEAQ come from the germline V gene (reference sequence). CDR3 length equals 15 residues. After removal of 8 bases from V and 3 bases from J, the junction contained 8 bases not matched to a gene. The CDR3 DNA follows: TGTGCCAGCGGGGGGCAGGGGGCGGCTAATGAAAAACTGTTTTTT. It yields the protein CASGGQGAANEKLFF.

The CDR3 region is CASSLVRGLRPEAFF. CDR3 nucleotides: TGCGCCAGCAGCTTGGTTCGGGGCCTGAGGCCTGAAGCTTTCTTT. The chain employs TRBV5-1 and TRBJ1-1, with D perhaps matching TRBD1 (5 bases). Trimming left V 0 bases short and J 6 bases short, with 15 bases between. This CDR3 comprises 15 residues. The V gene's germline CDR1 is SGHRS and CDR2 YFSETQ. Filled out from reference TRBV5-1 and TRBJ1-1, the complete variable domain reads KAGVTQTPRYLIKTRGQQVTLSCSPISGHRSVSWYQQTPGQGLQFLFEYFSETQRNKGNFPGRFSGRQFSNSRSEMNVSTLELGDSALYLCASSLVRGLRPEAFFGQGTRLTVV.

A word on this clonotype: At one of its ends the junction is not consistent with the germline gene, which may arise from a read error. Here the CDR3 DNA reads TGTGCCAGCAATTTGGGGAGGAACTGTGGCTACACCTTC. Protein sequence: CASNLGRNCGYTF. The chain joins TRBV12-3 or TRBV12-4 to TRBJ1-2; no clear D. This CDR3 region has 13 residues.

J is TRBJ2-1 and V is TRBV20-1, with D hard to call. V was shortened by 6 bases and J by 0 bases, with 12 bases between the two germline ends. The CDR3 contains 14 residues. Germline CDR1 is DFQATT and CDR2 is SNEGSKA (reference sequence). The CDR3 DNA sequence: TGCAGTGCCGCACTCGAAAGCTCCTACAATGAGCAGTTCTTC. Translation gives CSAALESSYNEQFF.

CDR3 protein: CSARDLRRTYEQYF. Here the CDR3 DNA reads TGCAGTGCTAGAGATCTTCGGCGTACTTACGAGCAGTACTTC. This chain links TRBV20-1 with TRBJ2-7; D not certain. Deletions cut 0 bases from V and 4 bases from J, with 13 bases between. In germline, CDR1 is DFQATT, CDR2 SNEGSKA (reference sequence). The length of the CDR3 is 14 residues.

This sequence joins TRBV28 and TRBJ2-7; 8 bases map to TRBD2. Germline values: CDR1 MDHEN, CDR2 SYDVKM. CDR3 length: 12 residues. Trimming cost V 6 bases and J 3 bases; bases outside gene matches: 1. The CDR3 is CASRGLVYEQYF. CDR3 in DNA: TGTGCCAGCAGGGGACTAGTCTACGAGCAGTACTTC.

The chain carries TRBV12-3 or TRBV12-4 and TRBJ2-5; D call uncertain. Trimming removed 2 bases from V and 2 bases from J, with 9 bases in between. The CDR3 extends over 14 amino acids. The CDR3, as DNA: TGTGCCAGCAGTTTAATCGGCAGACAAGAGACCCAGTACTTC. It specifies CASSLIGRQETQYF.

The chain combines TRBV5-5 with TRBJ1-2; TRBD1 agrees at 11 bases. Germline loops: CDR1 SGHKS, CDR2 YYEKEE (reference sequence). J was trimmed by 1 base and V by 3 bases; bases with no gene match: 8. CDR3 size: 17 residues. CDR3 residues: CASSWTGGASLNYGYTF. The CDR3 DNA is TGTGCCAGCAGCTGGACAGGGGGCGCCTCTCTTAACTATGGCTACACCTTC.